This TCR beta chain appears in the sequencing data of a study of cytomegalovirus exposure and HLA in healthy donors. As regards this clone: The antigen is unknown.

The study ran its PCR with 60 Vbeta and 13 Jbeta primers. The authors' processing: An analysis performed later counted 60 million to 90 million unique TCR beta chains (approximately 10 million of them shared). Libraries were prepared by immunoSEQ multiplex PCR; TCRdb keeps only in-frame clonotypes and omits some of them. The V and J calls and clone size were taken over from that table, and D and trimming were inferred from the DNA. The sample has more than 90,000 clones, 70% to 85% seen once. Nominal health characterized the donors when sampled, though unrecorded immune exposures were likely. Overall study results and limits: A missense DCLRE1C variant was associated with V- and J-gene trimming of TCR beta chains in a later analysis, and an independent cohort replicated the association. Per published accounts, TCR beta sequences correctly predicted the HLA-A and HLA-B alleles of most subjects.

The CDR3 runs 13 residues. Trimming cost V 4 bases and J 5 bases, with 9 bases left between them. The V gene's germline CDR1 is LNHDA and CDR2 SQIVND (reference sequence). The sequencing sample was made of PBMCs. The rearrangement joins TRBV19 to TRBJ1-5; weak D call: TRBD1 (6 bases). The TCR sequence derives from a man in his fifties or sixties in good health and CMV-seropositive. DNA for the CDR3: TGTGCCAGTAGTAGACAGGAACATCAGCCCCAGCATTTT. Amino acids: CASSRQEHQPQHF.